The 25 T cell receptor beta chains below were found in one sample sequenced in a study of neurological immune-mediated disorders. TCRdb re-called the 5' RACE reads with MiXCR, one entry per CDR3 protein. The table shows 120,000 or so distinct CDR3 sequences, with roughly 3.1% occurring only once. The sample consisted of PBMCs. The receptor source for this set is a woman under 40 with multiple sclerosis.

This clonotype came up many times. This chain connects TRBV20-1 to TRBJ2-1; D remains unclear. Germline V gene data show CDR1 as DFQATT and CDR2 as SNEGSKA (reference sequence). The length of the CDR3 is 12 residues. The ends were cut back, 2 bases at V and 9 bases at J, with 11 bases in the middle. CDR3 loop: CSARSQQSEQFF. DNA of the CDR3: TGCAGTGCTAGATCCCAGCAGAGTGAGCAGTTCTTC.

This clonotype was counted many times. V gene TRBV27 combines with J gene TRBJ2-2, with D possibly called TRBD1 or TRBD2 (6 bases each). CDR1 MNHEY and CDR2 SMNVEV come from the germline V gene (reference sequence). The CDR3 extends over 14 amino acids. V was pared by 2 bases and J by 7 bases, with 11 bases between. The CDR3 loop reads CASSLVGGVGELFF. CDR3 sequence (DNA): TGTGCCAGCAGTTTAGTCGGGGGCGTCGGGGAGCTGTTTTTT.

Many counts were recorded for this clonotype. This chain links TRBV7-2 with TRBJ1-2; D may be TRBD1 (5 bases). V gave up 5 bases and J gave up 7 bases, with 17 bases separating them. This CDR3 is built from 14 residues. The V gene's germline CDR1 is SGHTA and CDR2 FQGNSA. Written as DNA, the CDR3 is TGTGCCAGCAGCCAATCGACAGCCTCTCGTGGCTACACCTTC. It codes for CASSQSTASRGYTF.

This clonotype was recorded many times. The chain combines TRBV5-5 with TRBJ2-7; TRBD2 matches at 14 bases. The CDR3 has 16 residues. CDR1 and CDR2 from the germline V gene are SGHKS and YYEKEE (reference sequence). The V and J ends lost 0 bases and 2 bases, in that order; junction bases with no gene match: 1. Written as DNA, the CDR3 is TGTGCCAGCAGCTTGGCGACTAGCGGGAGGGCCTACGAGCAGTACTTC. The encoded protein is CASSLATSGRAYEQYF.

This clonotype was counted many times. The V and J genes are TRBV7-6 and TRBJ1-2, with unresolved D. The CDR3 spans 15 residues. Trimming stripped 1 base from V and 2 bases from J, with 11 bases between. The germline CDR1 and CDR2 sequences are SGHVS and FNYEAQ. Written as DNA, the CDR3 is TGTGCCAGCAGCTTAGAGGCCACCACGAACTATGGCTACACCTTC. Translation: CASSLEATTNYGYTF.

Comments on this clonotype: The junction shows a germline mismatch at one end, possibly a read error. The CDR3 is CASSRTQGINTAAFF. CDR3 sequence (DNA): TGTGCCAGCAGCCGAACACAGGGCATTAACACTGCAGCTTTCTTT. The chain combines TRBV7-6 with TRBJ1-1; tentative D call: TRBD1 (6 bases). Germline V CDR1 and CDR2: SGHVS, FNYEAQ. The CDR3 is 15 residues long.

There are many counts of this clonotype. The gene calls are TRBV7-9 and TRBJ2-5; the match to TRBD1 covers 8 bases. The germline gives CDR1 SEHNR, CDR2 FQNEAQ (reference sequence). V dropped 4 bases and J dropped 2; count of bases not matched to a gene: 12. The CDR3 totals 17 residues. The CDR3 is CASSSLDRDGQQETQYF. In DNA form, the CDR3 reads TGTGCCAGCAGCTCCTTGGACAGGGACGGACAACAAGAGACCCAGTACTTC.

This clonotype has a count of ten or more. The chain is built from TRBV7-2 and TRBJ1-5; D is ambiguous. The CDR3 has 14 residues. Germline V gene sequence: CDR1 SGHTA, CDR2 FQGNSA. V was trimmed by 5 bases and J by 2 bases, leaving 10 bases between them. The CDR3 DNA reads TGTGCCAGCAGCCCGAGCGGGGGCAATCAGCCCCAGCATTTT. Its translation is CASSPSGGNQPQHF. Drawing the rest from reference TRBV7-2 and TRBJ1-5, the complete variable domain is GAGVSQSPSNKVTEKGKDVELRCDPISGHTALYWYRQSLGQGLEFLIYFQGNSAPDKSGLPSDRFSAERTGGSVSTLTIQRTQQEDSAVYLCASSPSGGNQPQHFGDGTRLSIL.

This clonotype was seen ten or more times. The V gene is TRBV9, the J gene TRBJ1-5; D might be TRBD1 (6 bases). The CDR3 loop spans 15 amino acids. V lost 0 bases, J lost 6 bases, and 13 bases lay in between. In germline, CDR1 is SGDLS, CDR2 YYNGEE. For the CDR3, the DNA is TGTGCCAGCAGCGTAGACGGGGGCCAGGGTCAGCCCCAGCATTTT. Translating gives CASSVDGGQGQPQHF.

The table lists this clonotype with many counts. This rearrangement joins TRBV29-1 to TRBJ2-6; D uncertain. The V and J ends lost 6 bases and 3 bases respectively, with 6 bases between them. Germline assignment: CDR1 SQVTM and CDR2 ANQGSEA. The CDR3 extends over 12 amino acids. CDR3 in amino acids: CSVGYGANVLTF. Written as DNA, the CDR3 is TGCAGCGTCGGGTATGGGGCCAACGTCCTGACTTTC.

The chain links TRBV5-1 to TRBJ1-3, with D perhaps matching TRBD1 (5 bases). Germline V gene sequence: CDR1 SGHRS, CDR2 YFSETQ. V was clipped by 3 bases and J by 0 bases, with 10 bases between them. The CDR3 has 15 residues. CDR3 bases: TGCGCCAGCAGCTCGGGACGGCGCTCTGGAAACACCATATATTTT. Translation: CASSSGRRSGNTIYF.

This clonotype was seen many times. The V and J genes are TRBV12-3 or TRBV12-4 and TRBJ2-7, with D perhaps matching TRBD2 (5 bases). The ends were cut back, 5 bases at V and 7 bases at J, with 15 bases in the middle. The CDR3 has 13 residues. The CDR3 coding sequence is TGTGCCAGCAGTCTGGCCCGGGGTTGGGAGCAGTACTTC. As protein: CASSLARGWEQYF.

This clonotype appeared many times. This rearrangement joins TRBV20-1 to TRBJ2-7, with 8 bases identical to TRBD2. The germline CDR1 and CDR2 sequences are DFQATT and SNEGSKA (reference sequence). CDR3 length equals 14 residues. V shed 5 bases and J 5 bases; nucleotides not matched to a gene: 11. The CDR3 nucleotides read TGCAGTGCTGGGGAGGCTAGCGGGTTCCACGAGCAGTACTTC. Translation: CSAGEASGFHEQYF.

This clonotype was seen at least ten times. The CDR3 DNA reads TGCAGTGCTAGTTCCGGAGGAAGGCGGACAGATACGCAGTATTTT. It is translated as CSASSGGRRTDTQYF. The rearrangement joins TRBV20-1 to TRBJ2-3, with a possible D match to TRBD2 (5 bases). Per the germline V gene, CDR1 is DFQATT and CDR2 is SNEGSKA (reference sequence). V dropped 3 bases and J dropped 3 bases, with 16 bases sitting between them. The CDR3 has 15 amino acids.

The table lists this clonotype with many counts. V and J are TRBV29-1 and TRBJ2-2; D uncertain. CDR3 length: 12 amino acids. Per germline, CDR1 SQVTM and CDR2 ANQGSEA. The V end was cut by 8 bases, the J end by 5 bases, with 12 bases between. CDR3 region: CSTWLQTGELFF. The DNA of the CDR3 is TGCAGCACCTGGCTCCAAACCGGGGAGCTGTTTTTT.

This clonotype has a count of ten or more. The chain has TRBV20-1 and TRBJ2-5; weak D call: TRBD2 (5 bases). Germline values: CDR1 DFQATT, CDR2 SNEGSKA (reference sequence). V lost 6 bases and J lost 4, with 9 bases in between. The CDR3 sequence is 11 residues long. The CDR3 region is CSALRGETQYF. In DNA form, the CDR3 reads TGCAGTGCCTTACGGGGAGAGACCCAGTACTTC.

This clonotype occurred a few times. The rearrangement uses TRBV23-1 and TRBJ2-7; D is unresolved. TRBV23-1 is treated as an ORF (open reading frame) with a function not yet certain. The CDR3 extends over 15 amino acids. Trimming shortened V by 6 bases and J by 1 base, and 16 bases separated the two germline ends. The chain's CDR3 is CASSRQAGISYEQYF. The DNA for the CDR3 is TGCGCCAGCAGCCGCCAAGCTGGGATTTCCTACGAGCAGTACTTC.

This clonotype came up many times. This chain links TRBV5-1 with TRBJ1-1, with a possible D match to TRBD1 (5 bases). The CDR3 has 15 amino acids. V was clipped by 0 bases and J by 0 bases, with 9 bases between them. CDR1 is SGHRS, CDR2 YFSETQ, per germline. The CDR3 DNA reads TGCGCCAGCAGCTTGGAGGAGGGGATGAACACTGAAGCTTTCTTT. Amino acids: CASSLEEGMNTEAFF.

The genes are TRBV7-9 and TRBJ2-1, with TRBD1 identical over 7 bases. The CDR3 spans 14 residues. With V trimmed by 6 bases and J by 10 bases, 12 bases remained unmatched. The germline V gene has CDR1 SEHNR and CDR2 FQNEAQ (reference sequence). For the CDR3, the DNA is TGTGCCAGCAGTCATACAGGGGTTTCGGGAGAGCAGTTCTTC. It translates to CASSHTGVSGEQFF.

This clonotype was seen repeatedly, ten times or more. The chain is built from TRBV5-1 and TRBJ2-3; D gene uncertain. Trimming cost V 3 bases and J 1 base, with 12 bases left between them. Germline assignment: CDR1 SGHRS and CDR2 YFSETQ. This CDR3 has 15 residues. The CDR3 DNA reads as TGCGCCAGCAGCTCCACTGGAAGGGGCACAGATACGCAGTATTTT. Translated: CASSSTGRGTDTQYF.

At least ten counts were recorded for this clonotype. The chain has TRBV20-1 and TRBJ2-5, with D unresolved. Germline V gene sequence: CDR1 DFQATT, CDR2 SNEGSKA (reference sequence). Trimming left V 3 bases short and J 1 base short, with 18 bases between. The length of the CDR3 is 16 residues. CDR3 in amino acids: CSASPLLMASQETQYF. The CDR3 DNA follows: TGCAGTGCTAGCCCCCTTTTGATGGCCTCCCAAGAGACCCAGTACTTC.

This clonotype was counted ten times or more. This chain links TRBV7-2 with TRBJ2-2, with no clear D. Germline CDR1 and CDR2: SGHTA and FQGNSA. The CDR3 is made up of 13 amino acids. V lost 5 bases, J lost 3 bases, and 7 bases lay in between. The CDR3 loop is CASSRVYTGELFF. In DNA form, the CDR3 reads TGTGCCAGCAGCCGGGTTTACACCGGGGAGCTGTTTTTT.

This clonotype was counted a few times. At one end, the junction sequence differs from germline, possibly due to a read error. The chain joins TRBV7-8 to TRBJ1-5; D remains unclear. Germline CDR1 is SGHVS and CDR2 is FQNEAQ. CDR3 length: 12 amino acids. The CDR3: CDSSYSNQPQHF. Here the CDR3 DNA reads TGTGACAGCTCTTATAGCAATCAGCCCCAGCATTTT.

This clonotype was seen a few times. The DNA of the CDR3 is TGCGCCAGCAGCCAAGAAAGAGGATTTGCAGCTTTCTTT. Its protein is CASSQERGFAAFF. The chain carries TRBV4-3 and TRBJ1-1; the D is unclear. V shed 0 bases and J shed 10 bases, with 12 bases lying between them. The CDR3 sequence is 13 residues long. From germline, CDR1 is LGHNA and CDR2 YSLEER.

This clonotype was detected ten times or more. The chain uses TRBV20-1 and TRBJ2-3; D might be TRBD2 (7 bases). The CDR3 sequence is 15 residues long. CDR1 and CDR2 from the germline V gene are DFQATT and SNEGSKA (reference sequence). Trimming removed 3 bases from V and 1 base from J, with 14 bases in between. The CDR3 loop is CSASGGGSGTDTQYF. Written as DNA, the CDR3 is TGCAGTGCTAGTGGGGGCGGGAGCGGCACAGATACGCAGTATTTT.